This T cell receptor beta chain stems from a study of cytomegalovirus exposure and HLA in healthy donors. Comments on this clone: Its antigen is undetermined.

CDR1 SGHRS and CDR2 YFSETQ come from the germline V gene. V was trimmed by 1 base and J by 5 bases, leaving 10 bases between them. CDR3 length: 14 residues. Study-wide points: Later work found that TCR association rates differed between HLA loci; DRB1 had the most and HLA-C the fewest. In an earlier analysis, in some 600 donors, most V segments appeared productive either ~90% or ~30% of the time.

Regarding donors, all were healthy bone marrow donors. A multiplex PCR was run with 60 Vbeta primers and 13 Jbeta primers. This table comes from immunoSEQ multiplex PCR, and its TCRdb copy is limited to in-frame clones, with some not included. Seen here are approximately 150,000 clones, roughly 80% observed once, and the top ten hold 2% to 2.5%. The TCR originated in a male donor in good health and CMV-seronegative. V usage is TRBV5-1 and J usage is TRBJ2-1, with D possibly TRBD1 on 5 matching bases. Sequenced sample: PBMCs. The CDR3 protein is CASSLPGMHNEQFF. For the CDR3, the DNA is TGCGCCAGCAGCTTGCCAGGGATGCACAATGAGCAGTTCTTC.